This T cell receptor (beta chain) was found in a study of naive and memory T cell subsets (TCRdb year 2017). Looking at the study overall: Sorted naive and memory T cell subsets from peripheral blood were analyzed in the study using a UMI-based, open-source pipeline for TCR alpha and beta sequencing. Complete agreement was observed between the functional CMV T cell responses and the IgG serology results. RNA was DNase-treated and reverse transcribed with TCR constant-region primers, mostly using SuperScript III. What the research found in general, with its limitations: Single alpha or beta chain sequences, rather than paired alpha/beta receptors, were used to define clonotypes. Gini index rose and Shannon and inverse Simpson diversity fell from naive through CM, EM and EMRA in both CD4 and CD8 cells. RNA-based TCR counts may be influenced by expression changes linked to T cell activation and differentiation. A few larger clonotypes were found in naive repertoires, especially CD8, and these larger clonotypes were possibly memory cells re-expressing CD45RA. Once error correction was done, more than 85% of naive TCR sequences showed up just once, which made the naive abundance distributions much steeper than those of the memory subsets. The repertoire findings for the naive and memory subsets could not be validated against a ground truth because none was available. A power law was followed by TCR abundance, with an exponent that differed between naive and memory subsets but was consistent across the three individuals.

TCR alpha and beta chain libraries were amplified separately from the second PCR step onward. Donor CMV status was determined by IFNgamma production from CD4+ T cells after overnight stimulation of fresh PBMCs with CMV viral lysate. CD4 T cells were positively selected using Miltenyi beads, after which CD8 T cells were positively selected from the CD4-negative fraction. After staining for CD3, CD4, CD8, CD45RA, CD27 and a live/dead dye, cells were sorted on a BD Aria II into four subsets based on CD45RA and CD27. A few healthy volunteers provided blood, and each donor's sample was split into CD4 and CD8 T cells and then further divided into four differentiation subsets. Around 130 ml of peripheral blood was collected from each donor, and PBMC were isolated by Ficoll-Paque PLUS density-gradient centrifugation. The sorted cells were lysed in RLT buffer, after which RNA was extracted using a Qiagen RNeasy kit and kept at -80 degrees C.

Library preparation was by UMI-ligation and nested PCR. The beta constant-region primer consisted of an equimolar mixture of two oligonucleotides that together covered TRBC1 and TRBC2. The ligated cDNA went through four rounds of PCR with nested alpha and beta constant-region primers together with the SP2 primer. A single-stranded oligonucleotide bearing the SP2 primer plus a 12-nucleotide UMI was ligated onto the 3' end of the cDNA by T4 RNA ligase 1. Incubation of the ligation reaction was carried out at 16 degrees C for roughly 18-24 hours. PCR2 was typically performed as a SYBR Green qPCR and was stopped at a predetermined threshold so that over-amplification was prevented. Apart from the first purification, every purification step used Agencourt AMPure XP magnetic beads. Library amounts were measured by Qubit and library quality was assessed on a TapeStation, where the main peak was expected at around 650 bp. Pooled libraries were sequenced on an Illumina MiSeq using v2 2x251 paired-end kits, and typically roughly 0.85-2.1 million reads were obtained per sample. Each sample library was pooled at 4 to 5 nM, and about 5-7.5% PhiX was included to improve cluster recognition. The authors' analysis ran thus. V and J genes were assigned to Demultiplexor-processed FASTQ reads by Decombinator through tag matching, with a single base-pair mismatch being allowed. Collapsinator relied on UMIs to fix sequencing errors as well as frequency errors caused by PCR heterogeneity. TCRs were translated and CDR3s were extracted from the conserved cysteine to the FGXG phenylalanine by CDR3Translator, with non-productive sequences being flagged. Gini, Shannon entropy and inverse Simpson indices were calculated on repertoires subsampled to equal numbers of UMI-defined TCRs. Clonotype abundance distributions were fitted to a power law by maximum likelihood within the linear range. For one naive CD8 sample, the pipeline and MIGEC produced similar UMI counts, unique TCR numbers and clonal distributions. One analysis removed from the naive repertoire any naive TCRs that were also found in any memory subset from the same donor. A set of 7,322 CMV-associated CDR3 sequences, compiled from VDJdb and a published dataset, was used to search the repertoires. Through fastp at Q25 and MiXCR, TCRdb rebuilt clones from the public reads, retaining in-frame beta chains. Rows matching on CDR3 protein sequence are summarized as one entry with the most common DNA and genes. The V and J calls were determined by TCRdb, not by the authors. Present in this sample are under 150,000 distinct CDR3 sequences, 15% to 25% of which were seen just once. The ten largest clones capture 0.6% to 0.8% of the sample.

With regard to this clonotype: It has no known antigen specificity. The input lacks base qualities; no much larger clone sits a single base away.

Per the germline V gene, MDHEN is the CDR1 and SYDVKM is the CDR2. Measured from the cysteine to the phenylalanine, the CDR3 is 16 residues long. This entry keeps only the CDR3 DNA: 48 bases, framed from base 1. V loses 5 bases at its end and J loses 8 bases; junction bases beyond the gene matches: 15. Rearrangement joined TRBV28 to TRBJ2-1, with TRBD2 matching 7 junction bases. This receptor was taken from a human donor in good health. The sample was naive CD8+ T cells from blood. In the paper's terms, the cell subset or site label means: naive T cells, CD45RA high CD27+. The CDR3 has the sequence CASSPLWTSSIDEQFF. The bases are TGTGCCAGCAGTCCCCTTTGGACTAGTAGTATCGATGAGCAGTTCTTC.